Listed below are T cell receptor beta chains from one sample, sequenced in a study of cytomegalovirus exposure and HLA in healthy donors. Produced via immunoSEQ multiplex PCR; TCRdb's table is partial and in-frame only. Among under 200,000 clones listed, about 80% were seen once. The sample consisted of PBMCs. The receptors stem from a man aged 25 to 40 in good health and CMV-seronegative. The CDR3 runs from the conserved cysteine through the conserved F or W. A D gene is named only where the DNA matches it firmly. Rows give clone size only sometimes, using once, few, many, or a class for an expanded clone.

abundance: .
len: 15
d_gene: TRBD2
v_gene: TRBV6-4
j_gene: TRBJ2-3
CDR3nt: TGTGCCAGCAGTGACGGGATAGCGGGAGGAGATACGCAGTATTTT
CDR3aa: CASSDGIAGGDTQYF

abundance: .
len: 14
d_gene: .
v_gene: TRBV7-3
j_gene: TRBJ2-3
CDR3nt: TGTGCCAGCAGCTTAAGAAGCTCGGTAGATACGCAGTATTTT
CDR3aa: CASSLRSSVDTQYF

abundance: few
len: 15
d_gene: .
v_gene: TRBV5-4
j_gene: TRBJ1-1
CDR3nt: TGTGCCAGCAGCGCCCGACAGGTGGGGAACACTGAAGCTTTCTTT
CDR3aa: CASSARQVGNTEAFF

abundance: .
len: 14
d_gene: TRBD2
v_gene: TRBV19
j_gene: TRBJ2-1
CDR3nt: TGTGCCAGTAAACTAGCGGGGGGTAGCAATGAGCAGTTCTTC
CDR3aa: CASKLAGGSNEQFF

abundance: .
len: 14
d_gene: .
v_gene: TRBV7-8
j_gene: TRBJ2-1
CDR3nt: TGTGCCAGCAGCTTCCAGACAATCTACAATGAGCAGTTCTTC
CDR3aa: CASSFQTIYNEQFF

abundance: .
len: 16
d_gene: .
v_gene: TRBV7-3
j_gene: TRBJ2-5
CDR3nt: TGTGCCAGCAGCTTAACGGGGACATCGCGTCAAGAGACCCAGTACTTC
CDR3aa: CASSLTGTSRQETQYF

abundance: .
len: 13
d_gene: TRBD1
v_gene: TRBV29-1
j_gene: TRBJ1-2
CDR3nt: TGCAGCGTTTCGACAGGGAGAAAGGATGGCTACACCTTC
CDR3aa: CSVSTGRKDGYTF

abundance: .
len: 16
d_gene: .
v_gene: TRBV19
j_gene: TRBJ2-6
CDR3nt: TGTGCCAGTAGTCGTAACAGCCCCTCTGGGGCCAACGTCCTGACTTTC
CDR3aa: CASSRNSPSGANVLTF

abundance: .
len: 14
d_gene: .
v_gene: TRBV11-3
j_gene: TRBJ1-4
CDR3nt: TGTGCCAGCAGCCGGGGGGAGGGGGGACCGCCGTGGTTTTTT
CDR3aa: CASSRGEGGPPWFF

abundance: .
len: 16
d_gene: TRBD1
v_gene: TRBV7-2
j_gene: TRBJ1-2
CDR3nt: TGTGCCAGCAGCTCACGGGGGCGGGGACAGGGGATTTTAGACACCTTC
CDR3aa: CASSSRGRGQGILDTF

abundance: .
len: 12
d_gene: TRBD1
v_gene: TRBV19
j_gene: TRBJ2-1
CDR3nt: TGTGCCAGTAAGCACAGGGGTGGTGAGCAGTTCTTC
CDR3aa: CASKHRGGEQFF

abundance: few
len: 16
d_gene: .
v_gene: TRBV18
j_gene: TRBJ1-3
CDR3nt: TGTGCCAGCTCACCAGTGGACAGATCTTACGGAAACACCATATATTTT
CDR3aa: CASSPVDRSYGNTIYF

abundance: .
len: 17
d_gene: TRBD1
v_gene: TRBV13
j_gene: TRBJ2-7
CDR3nt: TGTGCCAGCAGCTTACCCCGGGGGACAGGGGATCCCTACGAGCAGTACTTC
CDR3aa: CASSLPRGTGDPYEQYF

abundance: few
len: 15
d_gene: .
v_gene: TRBV6-1
j_gene: TRBJ1-5
CDR3nt: TGTGCCAGCAGGGGGGCCAGGACGGGCGATCAGCCCCAGCATTTT
CDR3aa: CASRGARTGDQPQHF

abundance: .
len: 14
d_gene: .
v_gene: TRBV5-1
j_gene: TRBJ2-1
CDR3nt: TGCGCCAGCAGCTTGGGACAGAACTACAATGAGCAGTTCTTC
CDR3aa: CASSLGQNYNEQFF

abundance: .
len: 14
d_gene: .
v_gene: TRBV13
j_gene: TRBJ2-7
CDR3nt: TGTGCCAGCAGCGGGCAGGGGAGCTCCTACGAGCAGTACTTC
CDR3aa: CASSGQGSSYEQYF

abundance: .
len: 15
d_gene: .
v_gene: TRBV5-1
j_gene: TRBJ2-3
CDR3nt: TGCGCCAGCAGCTTGCGGTCCCAGGGTTCAGATACGCAGTATTTT
CDR3aa: CASSLRSQGSDTQYF

abundance: .
len: 18
d_gene: .
v_gene: TRBV15
j_gene: TRBJ1-2
CDR3nt: TGTGCCACCAGCACCCCAGGGGAGCCAGACGTTATCGGCTATGGCTACACCTTC
CDR3aa: CATSTPGEPDVIGYGYTF

abundance: .
len: 18
d_gene: .
v_gene: TRBV5-4
j_gene: TRBJ1-1
CDR3nt: TGTGCCAGCAGCCTGGAAGCAGGGAGGAGTAACATGAACACTGAAGCTTTCTTT
CDR3aa: CASSLEAGRSNMNTEAFF

abundance: .
len: 12
d_gene: TRBD1
v_gene: TRBV7-9
j_gene: TRBJ1-2
CDR3nt: TGTTCCAGCAGCGAGCAGGGGGGAGACTACACCTTC
CDR3aa: CSSSEQGGDYTF

abundance: few
len: 15
d_gene: TRBD1
v_gene: TRBV4-3
j_gene: TRBJ1-2
CDR3nt: TGCGCCAGCAGCCAAGAAGGGACAGGGGTCTATGGCTACACCTTC
CDR3aa: CASSQEGTGVYGYTF

abundance: .
len: 15
d_gene: TRBD2
v_gene: TRBV9
j_gene: TRBJ2-7
CDR3nt: TGTGCCAGCAGCGCGGGACTAGCGGGAACCTACGAGCAGTACTTC
CDR3aa: CASSAGLAGTYEQYF

abundance: once
len: 16
d_gene: TRBD1
v_gene: TRBV13
j_gene: TRBJ1-3
CDR3nt: TGTGCCAGCAGCCACAGGGACAGGGAGGCTGGAAACACCATATATTTT
CDR3aa: CASSHRDREAGNTIYF

abundance: .
len: 13
d_gene: .
v_gene: TRBV6-4
j_gene: TRBJ2-1
CDR3nt: TGTGCCAGCAGTGAGGTCGGGAGAGGGGAGCAGTTCTTC
CDR3aa: CASSEVGRGEQFF

abundance: once
len: 15
d_gene: .
v_gene: TRBV5-6
j_gene: TRBJ1-6
CDR3nt: TGTGCCAGCAGAACCCGGGACTTGATTAATTCACCCCTCCACTTT
CDR3aa: CASRTRDLINSPLHF

abundance: .
len: 15
d_gene: .
v_gene: TRBV19
j_gene: TRBJ1-5
CDR3nt: TGTGCCAGTAGTAAGGCAGGCGTCGGCAATCAGCCCCAGCATTTT
CDR3aa: CASSKAGVGNQPQHF

abundance: .
len: 14
d_gene: .
v_gene: TRBV18
j_gene: TRBJ2-7
CDR3nt: TGTGCCAGCTCACCACCGGCAACTATTTACGAGCAGTACTTC
CDR3aa: CASSPPATIYEQYF

abundance: .
len: 16
d_gene: .
v_gene: TRBV4-3
j_gene: TRBJ1-2
CDR3nt: TGCGCCAGCAGCCAAGAGCAGGCGGGGACGAACTATGGCTACACCTTC
CDR3aa: CASSQEQAGTNYGYTF

abundance: once
len: 15
d_gene: .
v_gene: TRBV30
j_gene: TRBJ1-5
CDR3nt: TGTGCCTGGAGTCGCCTCTTTAACAGCAATCAGTCCCAGCATTTT
CDR3aa: CAWSRLFNSNQSQHF

abundance: .
len: 19
d_gene: TRBD2
v_gene: TRBV5-8
j_gene: TRBJ2-2
CDR3nt: TGTGCCAGCAGCGGAGCCGGGACTAGCGGGGGGATAGTAACCGGGGAGCTGTTTTTT
CDR3aa: CASSGAGTSGGIVTGELFF